This TCR beta chain was captured in a study of Graves' ophthalmopathy and Graves' hyperthyroidism. Study-wide background: No treatment had been given when peripheral blood was collected at initial diagnosis.

A volume of 8 to 10 ml of fresh peripheral blood supplied the PBMCs. Trimming pared 4 bases from V and 4 bases from J, leaving 11 bases between. Germline V gene data show CDR1 as SGHRS and CDR2 as YFSETQ. There are 13 residues in the CDR3. Amplifying from RNA transcripts, the study obtained TCR beta CDR3 regions. Second-round multiplex PCR came after a first-round RT-PCR that employed HTBI primers. TCRdb reprocessed the multiplex PCR reads with MiXCR, giving one entry per CDR3 protein. The sample lists 300,000 to 350,000 distinct CDR3 sequences, roughly a sixth occurring once. Points from the study as a whole: With a specificity of about 73% and a sensitivity of 60% to 71%, the model predicted ophthalmopathy progression.

This clonotype was observed many times. Its specificity is not known. The chain joins TRBV5-1 to TRBJ1-1; D might be TRBD1 (5 bases). Sequencing used peripheral blood. This sequence originates from an adult man with Graves' ophthalmopathy. Here the CDR3 DNA reads TGCGCCAGCAGCCTGACAGTGGGCACTGAAGCTTTCTTT. Translated: CASSLTVGTEAFF.